Listed below are T cell receptor beta chains from one sample, sequenced in a study of shared clonotypes between healthy human individuals. Measured with immunoSEQ multiplex PCR; TCRdb has only the in-frame clones, and not every one. In the table there are approximately 100,000 clones, around 64% of which are singletons. Source material: memory CD8+ T cells sorted from blood. Receptor source: a woman aged 30 to 39 in good health. Each CDR3 is given with its conserved first and last residue. The D gene is left open where the match is weak. The listing skips clone size in some rows; elsewhere it reads once, few, many or a size class.

V gene,D gene,J gene,clone size,CDR3 protein,CDR3 DNA
TRBV7-6,NA,TRBJ1-1,NA,CASSFVLWDGISEAFF,TGTGCCAGCAGCTTCGTCCTGTGGGATGGCATCTCTGAAGCTTTCTTT
TRBV7-9,NA,TRBJ2-3,NA,CASSLVGELGDTQYF,TGTGCCAGCAGCTTAGTGGGAGAATTGGGAGATACGCAGTATTTT
TRBV27,NA,TRBJ2-1,NA,CASSRSYNEQFF,TGTGCCAGCAGTCGGTCCTACAATGAGCAGTTCTTC
TRBV7-2,NA,TRBJ2-7,NA,CASSYRRGAAEQYF,TGTGCCAGCAGCTATCGCAGGGGAGCAGCCGAGCAGTACTTC
TRBV28,NA,TRBJ2-5,NA,CASSLQRRPETQYF,TGTGCCAGCAGTTTACAGCGGAGACCAGAGACCCAGTACTTC
TRBV18,TRBD1,TRBJ1-1,once,CASSPSRDRVAEAFF,TGTGCCAGCTCACCAAGTCGGGACAGGGTCGCTGAAGCTTTCTTT
TRBV21-1,NA,TRBJ2-7,NA,CASSPRLGNEQYF,TGTGCCAGCAGCCCCCGCCTTGGGAACGAGCAGTACTTC
TRBV25-1,NA,TRBJ2-7,NA,CASSPQRGAPYEQYF,TGTGCCAGCAGTCCCCAAAGGGGGGCCCCCTACGAGCAGTACTTC
TRBV5-6,TRBD1,TRBJ2-7,NA,CASSWGRQGRGEQYF,TGTGCCAGCAGCTGGGGGAGACAGGGACGAGGCGAGCAGTACTTC
TRBV30,NA,TRBJ1-1,NA,CAPASNGRNTEAFF,TGTGCCCCCGCCAGTAACGGGAGGAACACTGAAGCTTTCTTT
TRBV4-1,TRBD2,TRBJ2-1,NA,CASSQHIIASGSSYNEQFF,TGCGCCAGCAGCCAACATATTATAGCTAGCGGGAGTTCCTACAATGAGCAGTTCTTC
TRBV15,NA,TRBJ2-7,NA,CATSPTDPSRGPAYEQYF,TGTGCCACCAGCCCCACCGACCCTTCCAGGGGACCGGCCTACGAGCAGTACTTC
TRBV6-5,NA,TRBJ2-3,medium-sized,CASSYWQGGDTQYF,TGTGCCAGCAGTTACTGGCAGGGGGGCGATACGCAGTATTTT
TRBV5-6,NA,TRBJ2-1,NA,CASSFGLRSYNEQFF,TGTGCCAGCAGCTTTGGGCTACGGTCCTACAATGAGCAGTTCTTC
TRBV28,TRBD2,TRBJ2-7,NA,CASSLWAPLAGAYEQYF,TGTGCCAGCAGTTTATGGGCCCCACTAGCGGGAGCCTACGAGCAGTACTTC
TRBV30,TRBD2,TRBJ2-7,NA,CAWSEGLASFQQYF,TGTGCCTGGAGTGAGGGACTAGCGTCTTTTCAGCAGTACTTC
TRBV27,NA,TRBJ1-1,NA,CASSFSGNLNTEAFF,TGTGCCAGCAGTTTCTCAGGGAATCTGAACACTGAAGCTTTCTTT
TRBV27,TRBD1,TRBJ1-2,NA,CASSASRGYNYGYTF,TGTGCCAGCAGTGCCAGCAGGGGGTATAACTATGGCTACACCTTC
TRBV14,TRBD2,TRBJ2-3,NA,CASSQDLAGTDTQYF,TGTGCCAGCAGCCAAGATCTAGCGGGAACAGATACGCAGTATTTT
TRBV13,TRBD2,TRBJ2-7,NA,CASSSGSSGSEEQYF,TGTGCCAGCAGCTCCGGTTCTAGCGGGAGTGAAGAGCAGTACTTC
TRBV4-1,TRBD2,TRBJ2-7,NA,CASSQEGAGDPYEQYF,TGTGCCAGCAGCCAAGAAGGGGCGGGAGATCCCTACGAGCAGTACTTC
TRBV13,NA,TRBJ2-5,NA,CASSTRTGQETQYF,TGTGCCAGCAGCACAAGGACGGGCCAAGAGACCCAGTACTTC
TRBV5-6,TRBD2,TRBJ2-1,NA,CASSFISGSGVDEQFF,TGTGCCAGCAGCTTTATTAGCGGGAGCGGGGTGGATGAGCAGTTCTTC
TRBV28,NA,TRBJ2-1,NA,CASRHKSNEQFF,TGTGCCAGCAGACACAAAAGCAATGAGCAGTTCTTC
TRBV4-1,NA,TRBJ2-7,NA,CASSQGHRGLYEQYF,TGCGCCAGCAGCCAGGGACACCGGGGCCTCTACGAGCAGTACTTC
TRBV7-9,NA,TRBJ2-7,NA,CASSSPGGLGEQYF,TGTGCCAGCAGCTCCCCCGGAGGGCTCGGCGAGCAGTACTTC
TRBV7-8,NA,TRBJ2-2,once,CASSPGYAGELFF,TGTGCCAGCAGCCCCGGGTACGCCGGGGAGCTGTTTTTT
TRBV4-1,NA,TRBJ2-1,NA,CASSQYNEQFF,TGCGCCAGCAGCCAATACAATGAGCAGTTCTTC
TRBV5-1,TRBD2,TRBJ2-7,once,CASSSGLAGVNEQYF,TGCGCCAGCAGCTCAGGACTAGCGGGAGTTAACGAGCAGTACTTC
TRBV7-8,NA,TRBJ2-5,NA,CASSFSGALAETQYF,TGTGCCAGCAGCTTTTCCGGTGCCCTTGCGGAGACCCAGTACTTC
TRBV29-1,TRBD1,TRBJ2-7,once,CSGGTGEYEQYF,TGCAGCGGTGGGACAGGGGAGTACGAGCAGTACTTC
TRBV19,TRBD2,TRBJ2-5,NA,CASSILAGARETQYF,TGTGCCAGTAGTATTCTAGCGGGAGCTAGAGAGACCCAGTACTTC
TRBV7-2,TRBD2,TRBJ2-7,NA,CASSSWGLAGSYEQYF,TGTGCCAGCAGCTCTTGGGGACTAGCGGGCAGCTACGAGCAGTACTTC
TRBV25-1,NA,TRBJ2-7,NA,CASSDGRGNEQYF,TGTGCCAGCTCGGACGGGAGAGGGAACGAGCAGTACTTC
TRBV5-1,NA,TRBJ2-7,NA,CASSSYEQYF,TGCGCCAGCAGCTCCTACGAGCAGTACTTC
TRBV25-1,NA,TRBJ2-1,medium-sized,CASTAGSEQFF,TGTGCCAGCACCGCGGGGAGTGAGCAGTTCTTC
TRBV27,NA,TRBJ2-1,NA,CASSLGGGNEQFF,TGTGCCAGCAGTTTAGGGGGCGGGAATGAGCAGTTCTTC
TRBV18,TRBD1,TRBJ1-2,NA,CASSPEGAGIYTF,TGTGCCAGCTCACCAGAGGGGGCGGGTATCTACACCTTC
TRBV5-6,TRBD2,TRBJ2-3,few,CASSLVLTGGPPDTQYF,TGTGCCAGCAGCTTGGTTTTGACGGGAGGGCCCCCAGATACGCAGTATTTT
TRBV7-9,NA,TRBJ2-7,NA,CASSLPRHEQYF,TGTGCCAGCAGCTTACCACGCCACGAGCAGTACTTC
TRBV4-1,NA,TRBJ1-5,NA,CASSQSRDQPQHF,TGCGCCAGCAGCCAATCCCGGGATCAGCCCCAGCATTTT